This T cell receptor beta chain was profiled in a study of circulating CD8 cells and anti-PD-1 response in melanoma. Study details: Nivolumab was given intravenously at 3 mg/kg every 2 weeks. Seven of 13 melanoma patients received first-line anti-PD-1 therapy. The study, taken as a whole, reports: Published repertoire comparisons used only baseline and M1 samples from a small cohort with few responders. Experiments were generally run without replicates.

By sample share, this clonotype is medium-sized. As yet, its antigen is unknown. Sorting of live CD3+CD8+TCRalphabeta+ cells by PD-1 and/or TIGIT gave four subsets. Each library started from 15 ng of total RNA using the QIAseq Immune Repertoire TCR panel. TCRdb redid the calling of the reads with MiXCR, one entry per CDR3 protein. The sample shows some 970 distinct CDR3 sequences, 7.5% to 9.5% of them seen only once. CDR3 length: 14 residues. V shed 6 bases and J shed 0 bases, with 12 bases lying between them. Germline CDR1 is DFQATT and CDR2 is SNEGSKA (reference sequence). The starting material was CD8+ T cells from PBMCs, obtained at baseline or after one month of anti-PD-1 therapy (not recorded which). This chain uses TRBV20-1 with TRBJ2-1; a possible D gene is TRBD2 (6 bases). The TCR originated in a human donor with melanoma. The CDR3 sequence: CSASGESSYNEQFF. The CDR3 DNA reads TGCAGTGCGTCGGGGGAGAGCTCCTACAATGAGCAGTTCTTC.